One T cell receptor beta chain is described in this entry. The antigen is undetermined. Healthy adults negative for HIV, lacking recent acute infections or vaccinations, served as donors. The donor cohort consisted entirely of Caucasian adults residing in Nashville, Tennessee. CDR1 is LNHDA, CDR2 SQIVND, per germline (reference sequence). The CDR3 extends over 11 amino acids. V trimming: 6 bases; J trimming: 14 bases; junction bases outside the gene matches: 4. The entry originates in a study of shared clonotypes between healthy human individuals. Broader study findings: Sampling was confined to blood; repertoires within tissues likely differ.

Here immunoSEQ multiplex PCR was the method, and the copy in TCRdb shows in-frame clones only, minus some. The sample records 1,400,000 or so clones, 97% to 99% being singletons. Specimen: naive CD4+ T cells sorted from blood. Subset defined: CD45RA+ positively selected. The clonotype was recovered from a man under 40 in good health. The rearrangement joins TRBV19 to TRBJ2-3, with 11 bases matching TRBD2. Written as DNA, the CDR3 is TGTGCCAGTAGCACTAGCGGGAGCTCGTATTTT. Protein: CASSTSGSSYF.